The 6 T cell receptor beta chains given below trace back to one sample, sequenced in a study of blood T cell repertoires in COVID-19. Sequenced by immunoSEQ multiplex PCR; TCRdb stores in-frame clones only, minus some. This sample has 150,000 to 180,000 clones; around 85% occur once, and the top ten carry about 0.63%. Material for sequencing was peripheral blood. These receptors came from a man in his sixties with COVID-19, enrolled during active disease.

The gene calls are TRBV11-3 and TRBJ2-5; TRBD2 matches 12 bases. The germline gives CDR1 SGHNT, CDR2 YENEEA. This CDR3 is built from 16 residues. The ends lost 3 bases at V and 4 bases at J; junction bases unmatched: 6. CDR3 sequence reads: CASSFAGTSGLETQYF. The CDR3 DNA reads TGTGCCAGCAGCTTCGCCGGGACTAGCGGGTTAGAGACCCAGTACTTC.

In this sample, this clone turned up once. This chain connects TRBV12-3 or TRBV12-4 to TRBJ1-1; D unclear. The ends were cut back, 3 bases at V and 7 bases at J, with 6 bases in the middle. This CDR3 is built from 11 residues. CDR3 DNA: TGTGCCAGCAGTTTTTTCCTTGAAGCTTTCTTT. Translation: CASSFFLEAFF.

The rearrangement uses TRBV28 and TRBJ1-6; D gene unclear. The CDR3 is 16 amino acids. Germline values: CDR1 MDHEN, CDR2 SYDVKM. With 6 bases removed from V and 6 bases from J, the gap between germline ends came to 18 bases. CDR3: CASSIIGVAVNSPLHF. The CDR3 coding sequence is TGTGCCAGCAGCATCATCGGAGTTGCGGTTAATTCACCCCTCCACTTT.

The genes are TRBV2 and TRBJ2-1; TRBD1 matches 8 bases. The CDR3 has 15 amino acids. CDR1 is SNHLY, CDR2 FYNNEI, per germline. V gave up 10 bases and J gave up 0 bases; unmatched junction bases: 8. As DNA, the CDR3 is TGTGCCACCCACCCCGGGACAGGCTCCTACAATGAGCAGTTCTTC. The encoded protein is CATHPGTGSYNEQFF.

The rearrangement links TRBV19 to TRBJ1-2, with D hard to call. Germline CDR1 and CDR2: LNHDA and SQIVND (reference sequence). Trimming cost V 0 bases and J 8 bases, with 10 bases left between them. The CDR3 has 13 amino acids. CDR3 sequence reads: CASSIDLYGGYTF. DNA of the CDR3: TGTGCCAGTAGTATAGATCTATACGGGGGCTACACCTTC.

The chain carries TRBV5-5 and TRBJ2-5; perhaps TRBD2 as D (6 bases). This CDR3 is built from 14 residues. Germline V gives CDR1 SGHKS, CDR2 YYEKEE (reference sequence). V lost 1 base and J lost 4, with 11 bases in between. The CDR3 sequence: CASSLTSTTETQYF. The CDR3 nucleotides are TGTGCCAGCAGCTTGACTAGCACCACAGAGACCCAGTACTTC.